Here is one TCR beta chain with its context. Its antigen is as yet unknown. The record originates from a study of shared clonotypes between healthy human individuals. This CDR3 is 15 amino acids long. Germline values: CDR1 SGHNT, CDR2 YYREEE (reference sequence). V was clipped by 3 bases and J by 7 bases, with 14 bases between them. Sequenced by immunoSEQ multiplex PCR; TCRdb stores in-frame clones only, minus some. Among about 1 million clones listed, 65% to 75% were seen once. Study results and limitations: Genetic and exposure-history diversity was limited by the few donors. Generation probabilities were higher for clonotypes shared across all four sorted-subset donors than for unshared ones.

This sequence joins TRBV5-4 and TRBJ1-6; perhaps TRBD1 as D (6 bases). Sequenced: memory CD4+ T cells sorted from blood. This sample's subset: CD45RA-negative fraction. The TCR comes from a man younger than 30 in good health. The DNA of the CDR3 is TGTGCCAGCAGCTGGGCGGGGGCAAGGAATTCACCCCTCCACTTT. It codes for CASSWAGARNSPLHF.